This T cell receptor beta chain was obtained from a study of blood T cell repertoires in COVID-19. Study context: COVID-19 samples from acute and convalescent phases originated in the United States, Italy and Spain. Sample material is recorded as cDNA or gDNA derived from T cells, B-cell-depleted T cells, or PBMCs.

Trimming took 6 bases from V and 0 from J; bases not matched to a gene: 3. The CDR3 spans 15 residues. Germline V gene data show CDR1 as MNHEY and CDR2 as SVGEGT. In the original workflow: Using reference gene primer amplification, nucleated cell counts were estimated. Generated by immunoSEQ multiplex PCR, the TCRdb table keeps only in-frame clones and is missing some. D and trimming were read from the DNA, whereas the V and J calls and clone size are those reported in that table. The sample carries about 16,000 clones, 88% recorded once. The rearrangement uses TRBV6-2 or TRBV6-3 and TRBJ2-7; 12 nucleotides line up with TRBD2. The sequenced sample consisted of peripheral blood. The receptor comes from a human donor in a cohort sampled during active COVID-19. The CDR3 is CASSRLAGVSYEQYF. CDR3 in DNA: TGTGCCAGCAGCCGACTAGCGGGGGTCTCCTACGAGCAGTACTTC.